The sample holds one count of the clone carrying this TCR beta chain. Its specificity is not known. Extracted RNA was reverse transcribed, and the resulting cDNA served as sequencing template. Sequencing was performed with immunoSEQ multiplex PCR; in TCRdb, only in-frame clones are kept and a portion is missing. The data hold 150,000 to 250,000 clones, with 50% to 60% observed a single time. The data belong to a study of CD8+ T cells in alopecia areata. Background on the study: Tofacitinib ran 6 to 18 months, followed by 6 months off drug. General study results and limits: Scalp samples also yield sequences from resident alphabeta T cells of normal skin. On tofacitinib, scalp clonality and expanded CD8+ clones among top 100 fell significantly.

Trimming cost V 0 bases and J 1 base, with 6 bases left between them. CDR1 and CDR2 (germline): GTSNPN, SVGIG (reference sequence). This CDR3 has 13 amino acids. Treatment: oral pan-JAK inhibitor, 5-10 mg twice daily. In alopecia areata patients, both lesional scalp punch biopsies and peripheral blood were collected. This TCR derives from a human donor with alopecia areata. This specimen consisted of CD4+ T cells sorted from blood, obtained at week 4, from a patient treated with tofacitinib. This chain links TRBV30 with TRBJ1-2; D uncertain. The chain's CDR3 is CAWSVKFNYGYTF. Here the CDR3 DNA reads TGTGCCTGGAGTGTAAAATTTAACTATGGCTACACCTTC.